The table lists the clone carrying this TCR beta chain with many counts. The CDR3 is 15 residues long. J was trimmed by 2 bases and V by 5 bases; bases with no gene match: 5. Germline assignment: CDR1 SEHNR and CDR2 FQNEAQ (reference sequence). This record comes from a study of T cells in Graves' hyperthyroidism and ophthalmopathy. The CDR3 regions of TCR beta were amplified from RNA transcripts. The primer set for the first-round RT-PCR of the TCR CDR3 was HTBI. TCRdb reanalysed the multiplex PCR reads using MiXCR and keeps one entry per CDR3 protein. This sample has approximately 150,000 distinct CDR3 sequences, with 9.4% found just once.

This TCR was recovered from a woman aged 18-29 years with Graves' hyperthyroidism that later progressed to Graves' ophthalmopathy. V and J are TRBV7-9 and TRBJ2-7; 11 nucleotides line up with TRBD1. Sequencing was performed on blood. For the CDR3, the DNA is TGTGCCAGCAGCCGACCGGGACAGGGGGCCTACGAGCAGTACTTC. It specifies CASSRPGQGAYEQYF.